Given below is one T cell receptor (beta chain) in context. What it binds is unknown. This entry comes from a study of T cell responses to AZD1222 COVID-19 vaccine. General study findings and limits: In a largely white British group with more females than males, clonal diversity was possibly underestimated.

With 7 bases clipped from V and 1 base from J, the junction kept 12 bases outside the gene matches. CDR1 and CDR2 from the germline V gene are SEHNR and FQNEAQ (reference sequence). The CDR3 sequence is 16 residues long. Some clones are missing from TCRdb's copy, which holds only in-frame ones; the method was immunoSEQ multiplex PCR. Of around 99,000 clones detected, more than 80% appear once; the ten largest clones hold approximately 7%. The sequencing here drew on peripheral blood, taken on day 0 of AZD1222 vaccination. The TCR originated in an adult in good health. J is TRBJ1-1 and V is TRBV7-9; TRBD1 agrees at 7 bases. The CDR3 DNA reads TGTGCCAGCAACCGACTAACCGGGACAGCGAACACTGAAGCTTTCTTT. Translated, it gives CASNRLTGTANTEAFF.